The 3 T cell receptor beta chains below come from one sample, sequenced in a study of blood T cell repertoires in COVID-19. This table comes from immunoSEQ multiplex PCR, and its TCRdb copy is limited to in-frame clones, with some not included. The data show 110,000 to 150,000 clones, roughly 85% seen once. Sequenced input: peripheral blood. The receptors were sampled from a man in his forties or fifties with acute or convalescent COVID-19.

The chain has TRBV2 and TRBJ1-3; weak D call: TRBD1 (5 bases). CDR1 is SNHLY and CDR2 is FYNNEI in the germline V gene. The CDR3 runs to 16 residues. V was shortened by 2 bases and J by 3 bases, with 14 bases between the two germline ends. CDR3 amino acids: CASSEIFREGGNTIYF. The CDR3 region has the DNA TGTGCCAGCAGTGAAATTTTCAGGGAAGGTGGAAACACCATATATTTT.

This rearrangement joins TRBV28 to TRBJ2-7; the match to TRBD2 covers 7 bases. Unmatched junction bases numbered 9, after V lost 6 bases and J lost 1 base. Germline CDR1 is MDHEN and CDR2 is SYDVKM. The CDR3 is 15 amino acids. In DNA form, the CDR3 reads TGTGCCAGCAGCCTTTCTAGCGGTCAATCCTACGAGCAGTACTTC. Translated, it gives CASSLSSGQSYEQYF.

The V gene is TRBV19, the J gene TRBJ1-5; TRBD1 is a possible D gene (5 bases). Germline V gene data show CDR1 as LNHDA and CDR2 as SQIVND (reference sequence). The CDR3 consists of 17 residues. Trimming took 5 bases from V and 6 from J, leaving 23 bases between them. CDR3 DNA: TGTGCCAGTAGTCGAACGGACGGGTTAAATGGGGCTCAGCCCCAGCATTTT. Translation gives CASSRTDGLNGAQPQHF.